This T cell receptor (beta chain) was identified during a study of T cell responses to AZD1222 COVID-19 vaccine. Libraries were prepared by immunoSEQ multiplex PCR; TCRdb keeps only in-frame clonotypes and omits some of them. This table has over 110,000 clones, about 91% appearing once. The ends were cut back, 7 bases at V and 5 bases at J, with 12 bases in the middle. The CDR3 runs 12 residues. This clonotype originated in an adult who received the AZD1222 COVID-19 vaccine. Sequenced here: peripheral blood, sampled 28 days after the second AZD1222 dose. The chain joins TRBV12-3 or TRBV12-4 to TRBJ2-7; D is ambiguous. CDR3 residues: CASIDRWNEQYV. The CDR3 nucleotides are TGTGCCAGCATCGATCGATGGAACGAGCAGTACGTC.